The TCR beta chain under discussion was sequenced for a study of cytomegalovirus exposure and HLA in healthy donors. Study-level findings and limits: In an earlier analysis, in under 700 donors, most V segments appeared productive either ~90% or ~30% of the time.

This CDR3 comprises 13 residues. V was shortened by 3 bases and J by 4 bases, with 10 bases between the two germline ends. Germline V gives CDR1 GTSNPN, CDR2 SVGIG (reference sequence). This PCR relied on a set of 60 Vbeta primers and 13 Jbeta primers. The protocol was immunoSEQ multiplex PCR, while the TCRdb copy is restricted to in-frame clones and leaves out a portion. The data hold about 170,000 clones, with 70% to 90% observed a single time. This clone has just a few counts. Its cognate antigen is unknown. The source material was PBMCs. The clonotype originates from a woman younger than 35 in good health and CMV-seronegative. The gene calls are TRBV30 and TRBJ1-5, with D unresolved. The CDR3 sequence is CAWRASSNQPQHF. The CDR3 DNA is TGTGCCTGGAGAGCGAGCTCAAATCAGCCCCAGCATTTT. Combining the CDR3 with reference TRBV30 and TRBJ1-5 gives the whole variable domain SQTIHQWPATLVQPVGSPLSLECTVEGTSNPNLYWYRQAAGRGLQLLFYSVGIGQISSEVPQNLSASRPQDRQFILSSKKLLLSDSGFYLCAWRASSNQPQHFGDGTRLSIL.